A single sample gave rise to the 5 T cell receptor beta chains below, sequenced in a study of blood T cells in healthy people across ages. A second about 6 to 12 cycle PCR used barcoded and J-beta primers. TCRdb itself ran the 5' RACE reads through MiXCR, one entry per CDR3 protein. The sample includes approximately 790,000 distinct CDR3 sequences, approximately 65% of them seen just once. Sequencing was done on a sample of blood. The origin of the receptors is a man aged 30 to 45 in good health.

J is TRBJ2-5 and V is TRBV4-2; 7 bases map to TRBD1. The CDR3 consists of 15 residues. Germline V gene sequence: CDR1 LGHNA, CDR2 YNFKEQ. The trim removed 0 bases at V and 3 bases at J, leaving 4 bases unmatched. The CDR3 region has the DNA TGTGCCAGCAGCCAAGATTACACAGGGGAAGAGACCCAGTACTTC. This gives the protein CASSQDYTGEETQYF.

The chain couples TRBV7-2 to TRBJ2-3; TRBD2 agrees at 10 bases. The junction had 7 bases not matched to a gene; V was cut back by 2 bases and J by 5 bases. CDR1 is SGHTA and CDR2 is FQGNSA in the germline V gene. There are 16 residues in the CDR3. The CDR3 DNA sequence: TGTGCCAGCAGCTTAATAGCGGGGGGCGGGGTAGATACGCAGTATTTT. Protein: CASSLIAGGGVDTQYF.

This rearrangement joins TRBV6-5 to TRBJ2-7; the D gene is possibly TRBD1 (6 bases). The V end lost 0 bases, the J end lost 8 bases, and 14 bases lay between the germline ends. There are 14 residues in the CDR3. CDR1 is MNHEY, CDR2 SVGAGI, per germline. CDR3 sequence (DNA): TGTGCCAGCAGTTACTCTATAAACAGGGCACAGCAGTACTTC. It codes for CASSYSINRAQQYF.

The rearrangement uses TRBV7-2 and TRBJ1-4, with TRBD1 matching over 7 bases. The CDR3 covers 14 residues. CDR1 is SGHTA and CDR2 is FQGNSA in the germline V gene. V was pared by 3 bases and J by 8 bases, with 6 bases of the junction left unmatched. The CDR3 DNA sequence: TGTGCCAGCAGCTTGGCAGGGGGTTGGGAAAAACTGTTTTTT. Translated: CASSLAGGWEKLFF.

This clonotype was seen once. This chain joins TRBV7-2 and TRBJ1-2, with a possible D match to TRBD1 (5 bases). This CDR3 is 15 amino acids long. Trimming took off 1 base at V and 4 bases at J, with 13 bases between the two ends. CDR1 and CDR2 from the germline V gene are SGHTA and FQGNSA. The CDR3 sequence is CASSLGGDLGYGYTF. In DNA form, the CDR3 reads TGTGCCAGCAGCTTAGGCGGGGACTTGGGCTATGGCTACACCTTC. Complete variable domain (other parts from reference TRBV7-2 and TRBJ1-2): GAGVSQSPSNKVTEKGKDVELRCDPISGHTALYWYRQSLGQGLEFLIYFQGNSAPDKSGLPSDRFSAERTGGSVSTLTIQRTQQEDSAVYLCASSLGGDLGYGYTFGSGTRLTVV.